This T cell receptor beta chain was identified in a study of blood T cell repertoires in COVID-19. Across the study: COVID-19 samples collected from the United States, Italy and Spain covered acute and convalescent phases.

Sequencing used immunoSEQ multiplex PCR; TCRdb keeps in-frame clones, though not all of them. Among under 200,000 clones listed, about 88% were seen once. The CDR3 is 14 amino acids. Trimming at V came to 10 bases and at J to 4 bases, leaving 5 bases not matched to a gene. Germline V gives CDR1 SGHTA, CDR2 FQGNSA. This clone was recorded a few times. The chain links TRBV7-2 to TRBJ2-2; 11 nucleotides line up with TRBD2. Sequencing input: peripheral blood. This clonotype was sampled from a man aged 55 to 70 with COVID-19, enrolled during active disease. The CDR3, as DNA: TGTGCCAATCGACTAGCGGGGACCACCGGGGAGCTGTTTTTT. Its translation: CANRLAGTTGELFF.